The T cell receptor (beta chain) described here comes from a study of T cell changes during pregnancy in multiple sclerosis. Trimming took 5 bases from V and 13 from J; bases not matched to a gene: 5. Germline V lookup: CDR1 SGHNT, CDR2 YYREEE (reference sequence). This CDR3 has 11 residues. The repertoire was sequenced with immunoSEQ multiplex PCR; TCRdb's copy has only in-frame clones and lacks some. This table holds fewer than 85,000 clones, nearly 95% found once. The sequence was obtained from a female donor with multiple sclerosis, enrolled in a pregnancy study. The V call is TRBV5-4, the J call TRBJ2-1; the match to TRBD1 covers 8 bases. The sequences come from peripheral blood, collected in the second trimester of pregnancy. The CDR3 region is CASRGQGPQFF. CDR3 in DNA: TGTGCCAGCAGAGGACAGGGCCCTCAGTTCTTC.